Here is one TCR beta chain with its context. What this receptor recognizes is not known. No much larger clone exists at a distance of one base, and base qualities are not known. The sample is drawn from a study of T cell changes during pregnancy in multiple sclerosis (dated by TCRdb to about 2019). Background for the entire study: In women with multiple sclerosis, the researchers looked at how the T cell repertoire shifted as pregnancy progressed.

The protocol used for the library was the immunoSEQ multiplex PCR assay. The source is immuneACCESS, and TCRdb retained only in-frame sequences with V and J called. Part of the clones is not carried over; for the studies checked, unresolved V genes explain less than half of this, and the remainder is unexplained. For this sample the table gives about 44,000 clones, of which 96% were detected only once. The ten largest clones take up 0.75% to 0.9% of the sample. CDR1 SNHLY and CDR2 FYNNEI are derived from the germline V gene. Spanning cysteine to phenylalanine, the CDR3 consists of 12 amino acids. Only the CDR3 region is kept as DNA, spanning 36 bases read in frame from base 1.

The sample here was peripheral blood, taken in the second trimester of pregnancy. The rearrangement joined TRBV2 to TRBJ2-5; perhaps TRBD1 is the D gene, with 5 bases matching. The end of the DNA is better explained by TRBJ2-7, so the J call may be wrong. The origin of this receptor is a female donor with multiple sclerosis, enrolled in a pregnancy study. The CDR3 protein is CASNPTVYEQYF. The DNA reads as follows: TGTGCCAGCAACCCGACAGTCTACGAGCAGTACTTC.